The subject of this entry is one T cell receptor beta chain. As yet, its antigen is unknown. These data originate in a study of somatic mutations in cytotoxic T cells in rheumatoid arthritis. Study-level information: It was right after diagnosis, before any treatment, that patient blood (approximately 28 ml EDTA) was drawn. Flow sorting yielded some V beta antibody-stained T-cell populations at nearly 100% purity, among them V beta1+ cells sequenced for TCRB.

The CDR3 length is 11 residues. The germline V gene has CDR1 MNHNY and CDR2 SVGAGI (reference sequence). The germline V and J ends were trimmed by 4 bases and 5 bases, with 6 bases remaining between them. The protocol was immunoSEQ multiplex PCR, while the TCRdb copy is restricted to in-frame clones and leaves out a portion. This repertoire shows 20,000 to 25,000 clones, 65% to 85% found once; its top ten account for 3% to 4%. General study results and limits: Expanded CD8+ clones had unknown antigen targets. Some patients, about an eighth of the roughly 60, had a largest CD8+ clone that exceeded 20% of CD8+ cells.

V and J are TRBV6-6 and TRBJ2-7, with a weak D call TRBD1 (5 bases). The receptor's source is an adult with rheumatoid arthritis. Sequencing was done on a sample of CD8+ T cells sorted from blood. This CDR3 reads CASSLGDEQYF. Here the CDR3 DNA reads TGTGCCAGCAGTTTAGGGGACGAGCAGTACTTC.